This entry concerns a single T cell receptor beta chain. Authors' analysis steps: Reference gene primer amplification yielded estimated nucleated cell counts. Only in-frame clones appear in the TCRdb table, and some are missing; sequencing was by immunoSEQ multiplex PCR. V and J calls and clone size are as listed in that table; D and trimming were resolved from the DNA. The table lists about 150,000 clones, roughly 85% of them singletons. V was cut by 0 bases and J by 7 bases, with 6 bases left in between. The CDR3 contains 13 residues. Germline V lookup: CDR1 SGHNT, CDR2 YENEEA. The data are from a study of blood T cell repertoires in COVID-19. Across the study: The study drew acute and convalescent COVID-19 samples from the United States, Italy and Spain. PBMCs, B-cell-depleted T cells, or T cells provided the cDNA or gDNA that made up the material.

The chain combines TRBV11-3 with TRBJ2-2; a possible D gene is TRBD1 (5 bases). Sequenced sample: peripheral blood. This sequence originates from a woman older than 75 with acute or convalescent COVID-19. The CDR3 here is CASSLEGRGELFF. CDR3 nucleotides: TGTGCCAGCAGCTTAGAGGGGCGCGGGGAGCTGTTTTTT.